The sequence of this TCR beta chain was determined in a study of cytomegalovirus exposure and HLA in healthy donors. General study results and limits: A later analysis, which compared TCR beta chains of equal frequency, found the HLA-associated ones more clonally expanded.

PCR primers comprised 60 Vbeta and 13 Jbeta primers. The table came from immunoSEQ multiplex PCR; TCRdb's copy has only in-frame clones and leaves some out. Of roughly 71,000 clones in the sample, approximately 67% were seen once. Details on this clone: Its matching antigen is unknown.

This CDR3 has 18 amino acids. The TCR originated in a young man in good health and CMV-seronegative. The chain employs TRBV1 and TRBJ2-5; TRBD2 reflects the table's D call only, with no check against the DNA. TRBV1 is given as a pseudogene. What was sequenced was PBMCs. The CDR3 loop reads CTSSPPEASGPLIETQYF. In nucleotides, the CDR3 is TGCACCAGCAGCCCCCCTGAGGCTAGCGGCCCCCTTATAGAGACCCAGTACTTC.